This T cell receptor beta chain is from a study of regulatory T cells in long-lasting Graves disease. According to the study, TCR beta libraries were built with iRepertoire HTBI primers and CDR3-region Arm-PCR. TCRdb re-derived calls from the multiplex PCR reads in MiXCR, one entry per CDR3 protein. The table includes a few hundred thousand distinct CDR3 sequences, roughly 17% detected once. Time point: newly diagnosed GD, antithyroid drugs for less than 3 months. Isolated PBMC RNA provided the starting material for the TCR library. V was pared by 6 bases and J by 4 bases, with 12 bases between. Germline lookup yields CDR1 SNHLY and CDR2 FYNNEI. This CDR3 is 13 amino acids long. This clonotype showed up many times. These same records also appear under a second study, on T cells in Graves' hyperthyroidism and ophthalmopathy.

This TCR came from a woman aged 18 to 35 with Graves disease. V gene TRBV2 combines with J gene TRBJ1-2, with D possibly matching TRBD1 (5 bases). The sample was peripheral blood mononuclear cells (PBMCs), taken at new diagnosis, from a patient treated with antithyroid drugs. As DNA, the CDR3 is TGTGCCAGCAGAGGGGAACCCCGCTATGGCTACACCTTC. Protein sequence: CASRGEPRYGYTF.